This T cell receptor beta chain stems from a study of response to subunit inactivated influenza vaccine. Germline CDR1 is SEHNR and CDR2 is FQNEAQ (reference sequence). V was clipped by 5 bases and J by 3 bases, with 17 bases between them. The CDR3 has 16 amino acids. One entry per CDR3 protein results from TCRdb running MiXCR on the RT-PCR reads. Here the sample spans just over 300,000 distinct CDR3 sequences, approximately 21% being singletons. The source material was PBMCs from blood, sampled about 20 months after vaccination. The V call is TRBV7-9, the J call TRBJ2-1, with D possibly TRBD1 on 6 matching bases. The receptor was derived from a man between 50 and 69 years old who received an inactivated influenza vaccine. The CDR3 sequence is CASSHAPGTLYNEQFF. Here the CDR3 DNA reads TGTGCCAGCAGCCATGCCCCCGGGACACTCTACAATGAGCAGTTCTTC.